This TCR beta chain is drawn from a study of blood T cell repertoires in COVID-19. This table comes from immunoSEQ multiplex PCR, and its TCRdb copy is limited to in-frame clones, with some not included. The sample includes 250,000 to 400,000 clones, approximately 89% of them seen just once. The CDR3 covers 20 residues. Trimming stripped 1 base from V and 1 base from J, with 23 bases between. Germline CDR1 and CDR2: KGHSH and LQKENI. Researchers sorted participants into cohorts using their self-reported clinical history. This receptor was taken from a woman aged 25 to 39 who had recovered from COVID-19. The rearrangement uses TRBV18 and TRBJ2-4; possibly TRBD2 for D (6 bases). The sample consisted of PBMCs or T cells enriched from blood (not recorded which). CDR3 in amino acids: CASSPLTGGMGARAKNIQYF. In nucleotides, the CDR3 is TGTGCCAGCTCACCACTTACCGGAGGGATGGGAGCCAGGGCCAAAAACATTCAGTACTTC.